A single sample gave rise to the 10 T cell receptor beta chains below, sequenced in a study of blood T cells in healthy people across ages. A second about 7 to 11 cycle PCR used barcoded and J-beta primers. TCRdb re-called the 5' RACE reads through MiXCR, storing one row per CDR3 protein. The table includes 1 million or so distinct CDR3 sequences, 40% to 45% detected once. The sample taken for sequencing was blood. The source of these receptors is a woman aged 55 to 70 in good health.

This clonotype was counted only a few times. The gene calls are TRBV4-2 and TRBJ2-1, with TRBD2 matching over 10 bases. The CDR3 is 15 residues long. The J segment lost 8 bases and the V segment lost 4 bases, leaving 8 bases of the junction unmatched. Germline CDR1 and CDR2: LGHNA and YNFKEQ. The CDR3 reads CASSLGLAEADEQFF. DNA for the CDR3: TGTGCCAGCAGCCTAGGACTAGCGGAGGCAGATGAGCAGTTCTTC.

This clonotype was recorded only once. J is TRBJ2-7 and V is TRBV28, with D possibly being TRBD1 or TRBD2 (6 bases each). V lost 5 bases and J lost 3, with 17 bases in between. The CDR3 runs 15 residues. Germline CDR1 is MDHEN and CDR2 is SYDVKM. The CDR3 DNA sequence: TGTGCCAGCAGTGGGGGCGGAGGGAACATCTACGAGCAGTACTTC. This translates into CASSGGGGNIYEQYF.

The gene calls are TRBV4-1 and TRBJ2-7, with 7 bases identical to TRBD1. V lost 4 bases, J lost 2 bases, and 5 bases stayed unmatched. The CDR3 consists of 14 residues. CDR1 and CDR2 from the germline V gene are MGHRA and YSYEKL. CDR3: CASSPGQAAYEQYF. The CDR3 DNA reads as TGCGCCAGCAGCCCTGGACAGGCCGCCTACGAGCAGTACTTC.

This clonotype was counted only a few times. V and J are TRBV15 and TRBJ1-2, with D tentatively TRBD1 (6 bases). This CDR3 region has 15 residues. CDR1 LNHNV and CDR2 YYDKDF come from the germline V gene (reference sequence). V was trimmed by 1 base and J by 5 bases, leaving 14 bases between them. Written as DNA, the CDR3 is TGTGCCACCAGCAGAGGGAGGGGGATATCGTATGGCTACACCTTC. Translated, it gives CATSRGRGISYGYTF.

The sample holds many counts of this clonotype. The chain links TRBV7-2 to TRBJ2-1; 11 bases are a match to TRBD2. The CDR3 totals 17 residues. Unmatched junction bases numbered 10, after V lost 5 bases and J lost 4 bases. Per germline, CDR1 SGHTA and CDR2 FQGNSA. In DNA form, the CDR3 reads TGTGCCAGCAGCGTCCAACTGGGACTAGCGGCTTACAATGAGCAGTTCTTC. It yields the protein CASSVQLGLAAYNEQFF.

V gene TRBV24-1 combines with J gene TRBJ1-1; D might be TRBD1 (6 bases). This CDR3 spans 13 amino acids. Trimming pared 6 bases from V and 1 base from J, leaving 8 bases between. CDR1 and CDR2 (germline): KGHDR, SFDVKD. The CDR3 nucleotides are TGTGCCACCAGTACAGGGCCGAACACTGAAGCTTTCTTT. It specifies CATSTGPNTEAFF.

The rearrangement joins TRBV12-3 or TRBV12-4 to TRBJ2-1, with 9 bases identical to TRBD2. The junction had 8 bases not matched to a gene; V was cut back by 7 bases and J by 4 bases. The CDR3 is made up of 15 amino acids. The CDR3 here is CASTRSGGNYNEQFF. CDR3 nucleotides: TGTGCCAGCACCCGGAGCGGGGGGAATTACAATGAGCAGTTCTTC.

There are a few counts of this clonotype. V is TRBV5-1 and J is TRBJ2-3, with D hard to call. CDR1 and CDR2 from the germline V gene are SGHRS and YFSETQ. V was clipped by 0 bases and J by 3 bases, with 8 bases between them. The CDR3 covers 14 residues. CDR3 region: CASSLEAGTDTQYF. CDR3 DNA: TGCGCCAGCAGCTTGGAGGCTGGAACAGATACGCAGTATTTT.

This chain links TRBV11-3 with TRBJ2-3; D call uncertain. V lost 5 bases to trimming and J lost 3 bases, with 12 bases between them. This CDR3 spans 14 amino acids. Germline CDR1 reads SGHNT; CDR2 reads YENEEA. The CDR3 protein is CASSPHSVTDTQYF. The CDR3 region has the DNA TGTGCCAGCAGCCCTCACTCTGTTACAGATACGCAGTATTTT.

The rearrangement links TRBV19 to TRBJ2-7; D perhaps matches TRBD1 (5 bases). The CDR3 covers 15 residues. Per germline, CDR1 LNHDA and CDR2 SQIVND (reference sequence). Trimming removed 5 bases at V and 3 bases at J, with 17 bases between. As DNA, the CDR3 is TGTGCCAGTAGTTCCGATGGGGCAGGAATCTACGAGCAGTACTTC. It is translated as CASSSDGAGIYEQYF.